The 25 T cell receptor beta chains in this list originate from one sample, sequenced in a study of PD-1 blockade in classical Hodgkin lymphoma. The time point was: newly diagnosed, previously untreated cHL patient sample. With magnetic negative selection, CD4+ T cells were purified from PBMCs that had been thawed. The protocol was immunoSEQ multiplex PCR, while the TCRdb copy is restricted to in-frame clones and leaves out a portion. The sample lists tens of thousands of clones, nearly 90% occurring once. Input material: CD4+ T cells from blood. Receptor source: a human donor with classical Hodgkin lymphoma.

The chain has TRBV28 and TRBJ1-2; 8 bases align to TRBD1. The CDR3 runs 12 residues. V shed 6 bases, J shed 4 bases, and the junction held 1 base outside the gene matches. Germline lookup yields CDR1 MDHEN and CDR2 SYDVKM. In DNA form, the CDR3 reads TGTGCCAGCAGACAGGGGGGCTATGGCTACACCTTC. Translated, it gives CASRQGGYGYTF.

The chain is built from TRBV29-1 and TRBJ1-1; TRBD1 is a possible D gene (5 bases). V gave up 4 bases and J gave up 12 bases, with 12 bases separating them. Germline V gives CDR1 SQVTM, CDR2 ANQGSEA. The CDR3 length is 10 residues. The CDR3 nucleotides are TGCAGCGTTGTGAGGCAGGGAACTTTCTTT. Translation gives CSVVRQGTFF.

The chain combines TRBV6-1 with TRBJ2-7; TRBD1 is a possible D gene (6 bases). CDR3 length: 14 residues. Trimming took off 3 bases at V and 2 bases at J, with 11 bases between the two ends. The germline CDR1 and CDR2 sequences are MNHNS and SASEGT. The CDR3: CASSEPGQPYEQYF. As DNA, the CDR3 is TGTGCCAGCAGTGAGCCGGGACAACCCTACGAGCAGTACTTC.

The chain carries TRBV2 and TRBJ1-2; D uncertain. V was clipped by 6 bases and J by 6 bases, with 17 bases between them. The germline V gene encodes CDR1 SNHLY and CDR2 FYNNEI. The CDR3 sequence is 14 residues long. The CDR3 region is CASSTLRIQDGYTF. CDR3 DNA: TGTGCCAGCAGCACACTTCGGATTCAAGATGGCTACACCTTC.

The chain links TRBV6-1 to TRBJ2-1; a possible D gene is TRBD1 (6 bases). V lost 8 bases and J 0 bases, leaving 14 bases between the germline ends. CDR3 length equals 15 residues. Looked up from germline, CDR1 is MNHNS and CDR2 is SASEGT. CDR3: CASETQGSSYNEQFF. The CDR3 bases are TGTGCCAGCGAGACCCAGGGGAGCTCCTACAATGAGCAGTTCTTC.

The rearrangement links TRBV6-1 to TRBJ1-1; possibly TRBD1 for D (6 bases). CDR1 is MNHNS, CDR2 SASEGT, per germline. This CDR3 is built from 13 residues. V dropped 7 bases and J dropped 4 bases, with 13 bases sitting between them. CDR3 sequence: CASTLRGATEAFF. The CDR3, as DNA: TGTGCCAGCACCCTTAGGGGGGCCACTGAAGCTTTCTTT.

The rearrangement links TRBV5-4 to TRBJ2-1, with D uncertain. Per germline, CDR1 SGHNT and CDR2 YYREEE (reference sequence). V lost 0 bases to trimming and J lost 6 bases, with 7 bases between them. The CDR3 loop spans 13 amino acids. CDR3 in amino acids: CASSLVTSNEQFF. CDR3 nucleotide sequence: TGTGCCAGCAGCTTGGTGACCTCCAATGAGCAGTTCTTC.

The V call is TRBV25-1, the J call TRBJ2-5; no clear D gene. Germline V gene lookup returns CDR1 MGHDK and CDR2 SYGVNS. The CDR3 is made up of 12 amino acids. V lost 2 bases and J lost 3, with 4 bases in between. In nucleotides, the CDR3 is TGTGCCAGCAGTGAACAGAAAGAGACCCAGTACTTC. Its protein is CASSEQKETQYF.

The chain has TRBV7-9 and TRBJ1-4; 9 nucleotides line up with TRBD1. There are 14 residues in the CDR3. The germline CDR1 and CDR2 sequences are SEHNR and FQNEAQ (reference sequence). J was trimmed by 7 bases and V by 6 bases; bases with no gene match: 6. The CDR3 loop reads CASSSQGAPEKLFF. The CDR3 DNA reads as TGTGCCAGCAGTTCACAGGGGGCGCCTGAAAAACTGTTTTTT.

The rearrangement links TRBV7-2 to TRBJ2-1; D remains ambiguous. The ends were cut back, 4 bases at V and 0 bases at J, with 13 bases in the middle. The CDR3 consists of 16 residues. Germline values: CDR1 SGHTA, CDR2 FQGNSA. Here the CDR3 DNA reads TGTGCCAGCAGCTCGATCTTAGTTGGCTCCTACAATGAGCAGTTCTTC. Residues: CASSSILVGSYNEQFF.

This clone showed up just a few times. The J gene is TRBJ1-1, the V gene TRBV6-6; TRBD1 is a possible D gene (5 bases). V gave up 6 bases and J gave up 5 bases, with 13 bases separating them. This CDR3 has 13 amino acids. Germline V gene data show CDR1 as MNHNY and CDR2 as SVGAGI (reference sequence). CDR3 sequence (DNA): TGTGCCAGCAGCCTGGACGGGGGAACTGAAGCTTTCTTT. Translating gives CASSLDGGTEAFF.

This chain uses TRBV18 with TRBJ2-3, with D possibly called TRBD1 or TRBD2 (5 bases each). The CDR3 length is 17 residues. CDR1 and CDR2 from the germline V gene are KGHSH and LQKENI. Trimming shortened V by 2 bases and J by 1 base, and 16 bases separated the two germline ends. The CDR3 DNA reads as TGTGCCAGCTCACCAAGACTGAGGGGTGGGGGCACAGATACGCAGTATTTT. Its translation: CASSPRLRGGGTDTQYF.

The CDR3 loop is CATGQKNYTF. DNA of the CDR3: TGTGCCACGGGACAGAAGAACTACACCTTC. The rearrangement uses TRBV10-3 and TRBJ1-2; 7 nucleotides align to TRBD1. Germline V lookup: CDR1 ENHRY, CDR2 SYGVKD. After removal of 10 bases from V and 10 bases from J, the junction contained 6 bases not matched to a gene. The CDR3 runs to 10 residues.

The J gene is TRBJ1-1, the V gene TRBV6-6, with a tentative D call TRBD1 (6 bases). The germline gives CDR1 MNHNY, CDR2 SVGAGI (reference sequence). CDR3 length equals 14 residues. V lost 7 bases to trimming and J lost 2 bases, with 14 bases between them. DNA of the CDR3: TGTGCCAGCACTTTGGACAGCGTTAACACTGAAGCTTTCTTT. The encoded protein is CASTLDSVNTEAFF.

The chain carries TRBV7-8 and TRBJ1-1, with TRBD1 identical over 11 bases. This CDR3 contains 18 residues. Trimming cost V 5 bases and J 1 base; bases outside gene matches: 12. The V gene's germline CDR1 is SGHVS and CDR2 FQNEAQ. DNA for the CDR3: TGTGCCAGCAGCCCCCGGGACAGGGGGTGGGTAAGGAACACTGAAGCTTTCTTT. This encodes CASSPRDRGWVRNTEAFF. Variable domain in full (rest from reference TRBV7-8 and TRBJ1-1): GAGVSQSPRYKVAKRGQDVALRCDPISGHVSLFWYQQALGQGPEFLTYFQNEAQLDKSGLPSDRFFAERPEGSVSTLKIQRTQQEDSAVYLCASSPRDRGWVRNTEAFFGQGTRLTVV.

The rearrangement uses TRBV4-2 and TRBJ1-2; 12 bases align to TRBD1. After removal of 3 bases from V and 8 bases from J, the junction contained 1 base not matched to a gene. Germline CDR1 reads LGHNA; CDR2 reads YNFKEQ. The CDR3 covers 13 residues. The CDR3 protein is CASSQGTGGGYTF. CDR3 nucleotides: TGTGCCAGCAGCCAGGGGACAGGGGGCGGCTACACCTTC.

This chain links TRBV7-9 with TRBJ2-1, with TRBD1 identical over 8 bases. This CDR3 has 17 residues. J lost 0 bases, V lost 1 base, and 5 bases had no gene match. Germline V gene data show CDR1 as SEHNR and CDR2 as FQNEAQ (reference sequence). CDR3 amino acids: CASSLGVQGGSYNEQFF. The CDR3 DNA follows: TGTGCCAGCAGCTTAGGGGTACAGGGGGGCTCCTACAATGAGCAGTTCTTC.

The chain is built from TRBV6-5 and TRBJ1-2, with D possibly matching TRBD1 (5 bases). Deletions cut 2 bases from V and 3 bases from J, with 13 bases between. The CDR3 totals 15 residues. The germline V gene encodes CDR1 MNHEY and CDR2 SVGAGI. CDR3 loop: CASSYRGDPHYGYTF. Here the CDR3 DNA reads TGTGCCAGCAGTTACCGAGGGGATCCCCACTATGGCTACACCTTC.

The chain employs TRBV9 and TRBJ1-2, with 8 bases lining up with TRBD1. Germline CDR1 and CDR2: SGDLS and YYNGEE. The CDR3 is 17 amino acids. Trimming cost V 3 bases and J 4 bases; bases outside gene matches: 14. CDR3 nucleotide sequence: TGTGCCAGCAGCGCTCGGACAGGGACGGGATTGAGCTATGGCTACACCTTC. It encodes CASSARTGTGLSYGYTF.

V usage is TRBV7-3 and J usage is TRBJ1-1; no definite D call. The CDR3 covers 17 residues. Germline CDR1 is SGHTA and CDR2 is FQGTGA. V was cut by 2 bases and J by 0 bases, with 16 bases left in between. The CDR3 coding sequence is TGTGCCAGCAGCTTACTTTCCCCGGGAATCATGAACACTGAAGCTTTCTTT. It is translated as CASSLLSPGIMNTEAFF.

The rearrangement links TRBV7-6 to TRBJ2-3, with TRBD1 matching 9 bases. V shed 2 bases and J 2 bases; nucleotides not matched to a gene: 5. Germline V CDR1 and CDR2: SGHVS, FNYEAQ. CDR3 size: 16 residues. The CDR3: CASSLPGQGYTDTQYF. The DNA for the CDR3 is TGTGCCAGCAGCTTACCGGGACAGGGATACACAGATACGCAGTATTTT.

This chain connects TRBV20-1 to TRBJ1-4; D possibly corresponds to TRBD1 (5 bases). From germline, CDR1 is DFQATT and CDR2 SNEGSKA (reference sequence). The CDR3 contains 10 residues. V lost 8 bases and J 8 bases, leaving 9 bases between the germline ends. The CDR3 DNA is TGCAGTTGGGGGAAGGAAAAACTGTTTTTT. Translation: CSWGKEKLFF.

The gene calls are TRBV18 and TRBJ2-6; 7 bases agree with TRBD1. Looked up from germline, CDR1 is KGHSH and CDR2 is LQKENI. J was trimmed by 4 bases and V by 3 bases; bases with no gene match: 12. The CDR3 loop spans 18 amino acids. For the CDR3, the DNA is TGTGCCAGCTCACCCCTCAGACAGGGAGAGGCCGGGGCCAACGTCCTGACTTTC. Protein product: CASSPLRQGEAGANVLTF.

This chain joins TRBV25-1 and TRBJ2-5, with D possibly being TRBD2 (5 bases). Trimming stripped 1 base from V and 5 bases from J, with 17 bases between. CDR3 length: 16 residues. From germline, CDR1 is MGHDK and CDR2 SYGVNS. CDR3 amino acids: CASSELGSLNGETQYF. CDR3 sequence (DNA): TGTGCCAGCAGTGAATTAGGGAGCCTGAATGGGGAGACCCAGTACTTC.

The gene calls are TRBV7-8 and TRBJ2-5; weak D call: TRBD1 (5 bases). V lost 8 bases and J lost 5, with 21 bases in between. Germline assignment: CDR1 SGHVS and CDR2 FQNEAQ. The CDR3 is made up of 15 amino acids. The CDR3 loop reads CASAGPRQRTETQYF. CDR3 sequence (DNA): TGTGCCAGCGCCGGCCCCCGACAGCGTACGGAGACCCAGTACTTC.